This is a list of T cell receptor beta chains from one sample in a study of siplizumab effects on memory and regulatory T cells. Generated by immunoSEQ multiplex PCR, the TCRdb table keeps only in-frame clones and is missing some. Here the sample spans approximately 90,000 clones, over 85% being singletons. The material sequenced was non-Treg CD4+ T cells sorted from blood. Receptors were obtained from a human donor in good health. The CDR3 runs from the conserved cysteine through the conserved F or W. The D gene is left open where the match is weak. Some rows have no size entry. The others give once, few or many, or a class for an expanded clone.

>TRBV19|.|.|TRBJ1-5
CASSMAAGGNQPQHF
TGTGCCAGTAGTATGGCGGCAGGTGGGAATCAGCCCCAGCATTTT
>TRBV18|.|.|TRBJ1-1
CASSRQGHLGGTEAFF
TGTGCCAGCTCACGTCAAGGACACCTTGGTGGCACTGAAGCTTTCTTT
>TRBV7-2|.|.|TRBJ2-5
CASRSRGGSQETQYF
TGTGCCAGCAGGTCCAGGGGAGGGAGTCAAGAGACCCAGTACTTC
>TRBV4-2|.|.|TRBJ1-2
CASSQTFAREEGYGYTF
TGTGCCAGCAGCCAAACTTTCGCCAGGGAGGAGGGCTATGGCTACACCTTC
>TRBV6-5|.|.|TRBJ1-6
CAIGETLGSPLHF
TGTGCCATCGGAGAAACTTTGGGGTCACCCCTCCACTTT
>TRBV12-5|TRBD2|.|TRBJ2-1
CATSGYNEQFF
TGTGCTACTAGCGGTTACAATGAGCAGTTCTTC
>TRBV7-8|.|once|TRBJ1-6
CASSLVGGSYNSPLHF
TGTGCCAGCAGCTTAGTAGGGGGCTCCTATAATTCACCCCTCCACTTT
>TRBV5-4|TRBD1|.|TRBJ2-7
CASSSTGGYEQYF
TGTGCCAGCAGCTCGACAGGGGGCTACGAGCAGTACTTC
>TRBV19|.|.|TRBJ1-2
CASSIAEGIYGYTF
TGTGCCAGTAGTATAGCCGAGGGGATCTATGGCTACACCTTC
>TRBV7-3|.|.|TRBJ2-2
CASSPGSSGELFF
TGTGCCAGCAGCCCCGGTTCCTCCGGGGAGCTGTTTTTT
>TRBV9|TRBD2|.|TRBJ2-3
CASSVGGGGVADTQYF
TGTGCCAGCAGCGTAGGAGGCGGGGGGGTGGCAGATACGCAGTATTTT
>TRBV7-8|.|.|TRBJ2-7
CASSYTRLSYEQYF
TGTGCCAGCAGCTACACGAGGTTATCCTACGAGCAGTACTTC
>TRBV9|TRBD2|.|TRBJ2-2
CASSRQRTSGTPGELFF
TGTGCCAGCAGCAGGCAGAGGACTAGCGGGACCCCCGGGGAGCTGTTTTTT
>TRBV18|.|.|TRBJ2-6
CASSPPGAGANVLTF
TGTGCCAGCTCACCACCGGGGGCTGGGGCCAACGTCCTGACTTTC
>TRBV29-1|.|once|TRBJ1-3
CSVAFSGNTIYF
TGCAGCGTTGCGTTCTCTGGAAACACCATATATTTT
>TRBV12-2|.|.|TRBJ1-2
CASRLGTAWLGGYTF
TGTGCAAGTCGCTTAGGGACAGCTTGGCTCGGGGGCTACACCTTC
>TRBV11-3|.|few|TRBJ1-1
CASSAGNTEAFF
TGTGCCAGCAGCGCCGGGAACACTGAAGCTTTCTTT
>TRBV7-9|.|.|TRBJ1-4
CASSLGQPNEKLFF
TGTGCCAGCAGCTTAGGGCAGCCTAATGAAAAACTGTTTTTT
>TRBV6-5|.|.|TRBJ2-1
CASGFRASNEQFF
TGTGCCAGCGGCTTCAGGGCCTCAAATGAGCAGTTCTTC
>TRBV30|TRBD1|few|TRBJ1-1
CAWRRTGEWTEAFF
TGTGCCTGGAGGAGGACAGGAGAATGGACTGAAGCTTTCTTT
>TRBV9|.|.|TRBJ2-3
CASSVGPSASTDTQYF
TGTGCCAGCAGCGTAGGGCCTAGCGCAAGCACAGATACGCAGTATTTT
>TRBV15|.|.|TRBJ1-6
CATSIRSYNSPLHF
TGTGCCACCAGCATCCGCTCCTATAATTCACCCCTCCACTTT
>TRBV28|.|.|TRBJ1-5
CASRSGDQPQHF
TGTGCCAGCAGGTCCGGGGATCAGCCCCAGCATTTT
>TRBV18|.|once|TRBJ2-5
CASSLDRNQETQYF
TGTGCCAGCTCACTGGACAGAAACCAAGAGACCCAGTACTTC
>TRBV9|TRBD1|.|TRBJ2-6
CASSFRDSDSGANVLTF
TGTGCCAGCAGCTTCCGGGACAGCGACTCTGGGGCCAACGTCCTGACTTTC
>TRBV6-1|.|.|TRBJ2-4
CASSQDRNNIQYF
TGTGCCAGCAGTCAAGACCGGAACAACATTCAGTACTTC
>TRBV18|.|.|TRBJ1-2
CASSPEAALNYGYTF
TGTGCCAGCTCACCGGAGGCAGCACTTAACTATGGCTACACCTTC
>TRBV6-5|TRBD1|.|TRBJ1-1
CASTRQGSGTEAFF
TGTGCCAGCACCCGACAGGGGAGTGGCACTGAAGCTTTCTTT
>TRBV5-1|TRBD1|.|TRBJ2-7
CASSLGQSSYEQYF
TGCGCCAGCAGCCTGGGACAGAGCTCCTACGAGCAGTACTTC
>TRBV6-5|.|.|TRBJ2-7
CASSYTWDSYEQYF
TGTGCCAGCAGTTACACGTGGGATTCCTACGAGCAGTACTTC
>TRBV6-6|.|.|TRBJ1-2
CASSQTMAYYGYTF
TGTGCCAGCAGTCAAACAATGGCTTACTATGGCTACACCTTC
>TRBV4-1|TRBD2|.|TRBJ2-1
CASSHKTPGLAVYNEQFF
TGCGCCAGCAGCCACAAGACCCCGGGACTAGCGGTCTACAATGAGCAGTTCTTC
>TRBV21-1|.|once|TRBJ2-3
CASPNGGRWSTDTQYF
TGTGCCAGCCCCAACGGGGGGAGGTGGTCGACAGATACGCAGTATTTT
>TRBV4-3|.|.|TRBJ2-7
CASSQDGGYEQYF
TGCGCCAGCAGCCAAGATGGGGGCTACGAGCAGTACTTC
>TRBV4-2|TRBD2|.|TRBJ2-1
CASSQLAGGAGNEQFF
TGTGCCAGCAGCCAGCTAGCGGGAGGGGCGGGGAATGAGCAGTTCTTC
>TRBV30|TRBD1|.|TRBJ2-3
CAWTSGTGSTDTQYF
TGTGCCTGGACTTCCGGGACAGGGAGCACAGATACGCAGTATTTT
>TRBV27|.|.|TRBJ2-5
CASSHGPETQYF
TGTGCCAGCAGTCACGGCCCAGAGACCCAGTACTTC
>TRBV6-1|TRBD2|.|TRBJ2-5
CASSETSPRGSSQYF
TGTGCCAGCAGTGAAACGTCTCCGCGGGGGAGTAGCCAGTACTTC
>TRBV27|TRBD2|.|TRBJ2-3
CASSLTGGAGDTQYF
TGTGCCAGCAGTTTAACCGGGGGGGCCGGAGATACGCAGTATTTT
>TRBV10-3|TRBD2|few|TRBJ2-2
CAISKGLAGEQNTGELFF
TGTGCCATCAGTAAGGGACTAGCGGGGGAGCAGAACACCGGGGAGCTGTTTTTT
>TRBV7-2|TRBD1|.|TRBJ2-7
CASSSQGDTFYEQYF
TGTGCCAGCAGCTCCCAGGGGGACACGTTCTACGAGCAGTACTTC
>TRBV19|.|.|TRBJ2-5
CASSNTPGTQYF
TGTGCCAGTAGTAACACCCCAGGGACCCAGTACTTC
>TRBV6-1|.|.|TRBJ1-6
CASSEAGRSSYNSPLHF
TGTGCCAGCAGTGAAGCCGGACGGAGCTCCTATAATTCACCCCTCCACTTT
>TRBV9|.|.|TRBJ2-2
CASSPPGVGELFF
TGTGCCAGCAGCCCCCCGGGGGTCGGGGAGCTGTTTTTT
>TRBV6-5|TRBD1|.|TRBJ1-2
CASTLLPGQGSGYTF
TGTGCCAGCACTCTCCTACCGGGACAGGGGTCTGGCTACACCTTC
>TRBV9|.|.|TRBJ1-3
CASSAGDGTFYNTIYF
TGTGCCAGCAGCGCCGGGGACGGGACTTTCTATAACACCATATATTTT
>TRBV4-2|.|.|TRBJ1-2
CASSQGQGAGYGYTF
TGTGCCAGCAGCCAAGGTCAAGGGGCGGGGTATGGCTACACCTTC
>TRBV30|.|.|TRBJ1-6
CAWSVHRVSYNSPLHF
TGTGCCTGGAGTGTACATAGGGTCTCCTATAATTCACCCCTCCACTTT
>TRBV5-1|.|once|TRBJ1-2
CASSLGTGNGYTF
TGCGCCAGCAGCTTGGGAACAGGGAACGGCTACACCTTC
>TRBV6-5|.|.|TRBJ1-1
CASSYGFENTEAFF
TGTGCCAGCAGTTACGGGTTTGAAAACACTGAAGCTTTCTTT